This TCR beta chain was observed in a study of T cells in tuberculosis (dated by TCRdb to the late 2010s). Regarding the study in general: To characterize T cells specific for the mycobacterial lipid antigen glucose monomycolate (GMM), the study used CD1B tetramers together with high-throughput TCR immunosequencing. PBMC from active tuberculosis patients were archived either before standard anti-tuberculosis treatment began or within 7 days of its start. In a South African clinical cohort, IGRA-negative adolescents, IGRA-positive adolescents with latent tuberculosis and adults with active tuberculosis were compared, with 9 to 10 people in each group. The research as a whole found: Smaller NN-distances were partly driven by shorter CDR3-alpha lengths in active tuberculosis patients, and statistical significance was not reached for the TCR-beta difference. A classifier using the diverse GMM-specific repertoire reached roughly 89% accuracy (AUROC roughly 0.9), compared with 70% accuracy using GEM motif frequencies. Clinical samples were selected based on which cryopreserved specimens were available, and the active tuberculosis cases were adults whereas the controls were adolescents. Active tuberculosis TCR-alpha repertoires showed smaller mean NN-distances to GMM-specific TCRs than IGRA-negative controls, suggesting clonal expansion of these TCRs.

The immunoSEQ multiplex PCR assay was used to generate TCR libraries, with TCR-beta and/or TCR-alpha/delta assays applied to each sample. The amplified TCR libraries were sequenced on the Illumina high-throughput platform. The published analysis was carried out like this. Clustering and dimensionality reduction were performed using pairwise TCRdist distances among GMM-specific receptors from ex vivo sorted or in vitro expanded T cells. Each clinical repertoire was assigned a mean NN-distance score, defined as the average TCRdist to the nearest 10% of tetramer-positive reference sequences. GEM TCR motif frequency was calculated as the fraction of unique TCRs that matched known GEM sequences in V/J usage and CDR3 length. Active tuberculosis was classified by linear discriminant analysis with leave-one-out cross-validation, implemented in scikit-learn. TCRdb retrieved this table from immuneACCESS and kept in-frame rearrangements only. Not all clones are present; in checked studies, unresolved V genes account for under half, and no reason is known for the remainder. V, J and clone size derive from that table, while D and trimming were established from the DNA sequence. The sample table lists tens of thousands of clones, about 96% of them with a count of one. 1.4% of the sample goes to the ten largest clones.

From the cysteine up to the phenylalanine, the CDR3 has a length of 12 residues. Only CDR3 DNA is held: 36 bases, read in frame from base 1. V is clipped by 10 bases and J by 10 bases, and the sequence between their germline boundaries is 14 bases long. Based on the germline V gene (reference sequence), the CDR1 and CDR2 sequences are MNHNY and SVGAGI. On this clone: There is no known antigen for this receptor. Per-base quality was not reported, and no clone a single base away is much larger than it.

According to the study, the label for this sample's time point signals: new active TB diagnosis, blood taken before or within 7 days of starting treatment. Active tuberculosis patients were HIV-seronegative South African adults aged 18 years or older with a new diagnosis. Active tuberculosis was confirmed by positive sputum smear microscopy and/or positive M. tuberculosis culture. Immunosequencing was performed on unsorted cryopreserved PBMC, with 90,000 to 100,000 T cells per clinical donor covered on average. The sequencing used PBMCs, collected at tuberculosis diagnosis. The chain is encoded by TRBV6-6 joined to TRBJ1-6; possibly the D gene is TRBD1, per 5 matching bases. This TCR was sampled from an adult with tuberculosis. The DNA sequence follows: TGTGCCACTCAACCGGGGGTCTCACCCCTCCACTTT. This codes for CATQPGVSPLHF.